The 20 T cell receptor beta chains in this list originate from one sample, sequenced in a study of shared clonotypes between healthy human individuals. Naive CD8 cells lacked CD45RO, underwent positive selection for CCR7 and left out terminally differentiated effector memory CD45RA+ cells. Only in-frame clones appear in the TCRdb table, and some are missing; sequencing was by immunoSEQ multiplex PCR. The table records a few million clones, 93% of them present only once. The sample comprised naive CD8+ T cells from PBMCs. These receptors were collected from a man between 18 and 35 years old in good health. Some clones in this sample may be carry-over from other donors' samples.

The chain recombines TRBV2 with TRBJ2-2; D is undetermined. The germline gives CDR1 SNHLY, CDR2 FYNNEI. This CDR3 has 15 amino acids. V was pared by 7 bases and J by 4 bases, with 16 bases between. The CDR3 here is CASTTQNPSTGELFF. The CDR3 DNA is TGTGCCAGCACCACGCAAAATCCCAGCACCGGGGAGCTGTTTTTT. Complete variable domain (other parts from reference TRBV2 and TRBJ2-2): EPEVTQTPSHQVTQMGQEVILRCVPISNHLYFYWYRQILGQKVEFLVSFYNNEISEKSEIFDDQFSVERPDGSNFTLKIRSTKLEDSAMYFCASTTQNPSTGELFFGEGSRLTVL.

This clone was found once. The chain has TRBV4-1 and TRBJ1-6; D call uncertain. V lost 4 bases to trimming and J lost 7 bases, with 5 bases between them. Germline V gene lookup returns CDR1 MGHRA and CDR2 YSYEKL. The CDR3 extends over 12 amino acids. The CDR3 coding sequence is TGCGCCAGCAGCCGCGGGAATTCACCCCTCCACTTT. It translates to CASSRGNSPLHF.

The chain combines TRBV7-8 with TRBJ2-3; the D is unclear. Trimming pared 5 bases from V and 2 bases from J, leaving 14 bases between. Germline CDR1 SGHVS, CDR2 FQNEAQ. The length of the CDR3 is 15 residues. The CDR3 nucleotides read TGTGCCAGCAGCAAAATTACGACCGACACAGATACGCAGTATTTT. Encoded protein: CASSKITTDTDTQYF.

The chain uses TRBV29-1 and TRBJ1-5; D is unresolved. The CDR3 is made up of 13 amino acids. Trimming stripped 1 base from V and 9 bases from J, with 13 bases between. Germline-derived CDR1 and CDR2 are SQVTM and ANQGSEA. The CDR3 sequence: CSVEVEGSGPQHF. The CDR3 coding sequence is TGCAGCGTTGAAGTGGAAGGATCGGGGCCCCAGCATTTT.

The CDR3 DNA sequence: TGTGCCAGCAGTGAACGGGTTTCCGTCCACGAGCAGTACTTC. It yields the protein CASSERVSVHEQYF. J is TRBJ2-7 and V is TRBV6-1; no definite D call. Per germline, CDR1 MNHNS and CDR2 SASEGT. The CDR3 is 14 amino acids. The V gene lost 2 bases and the J gene lost 5 bases, with 13 bases spanning the gap.

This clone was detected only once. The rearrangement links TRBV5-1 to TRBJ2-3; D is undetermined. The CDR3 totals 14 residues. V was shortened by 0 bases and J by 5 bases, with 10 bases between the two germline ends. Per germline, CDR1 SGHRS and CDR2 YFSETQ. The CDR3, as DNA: TGCGCCAGCAGCTTGGTACTGCCGCGAGATACGCAGTATTTT. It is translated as CASSLVLPRDTQYF.

The CDR3 nucleotides read TGTGCCAGCAGCTCCCTCCGGACAGGGGAGTACGAGCAGTACTTC. Its protein is CASSSLRTGEYEQYF. V is TRBV11-2 and J is TRBJ2-7; 9 nucleotides match TRBD1. The CDR3 is 15 amino acids. The germline V gene has CDR1 SGHAT and CDR2 FQNNGV. The ends lost 4 bases at V and 4 bases at J; junction bases unmatched: 8.

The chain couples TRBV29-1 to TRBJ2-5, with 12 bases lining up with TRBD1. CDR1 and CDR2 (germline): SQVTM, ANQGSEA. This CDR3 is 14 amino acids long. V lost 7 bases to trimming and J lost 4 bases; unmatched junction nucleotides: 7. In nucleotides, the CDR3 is TGCAGCGGAAAGGGACAGGGGGCTGGAGAGACCCAGTACTTC. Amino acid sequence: CSGKGQGAGETQYF.

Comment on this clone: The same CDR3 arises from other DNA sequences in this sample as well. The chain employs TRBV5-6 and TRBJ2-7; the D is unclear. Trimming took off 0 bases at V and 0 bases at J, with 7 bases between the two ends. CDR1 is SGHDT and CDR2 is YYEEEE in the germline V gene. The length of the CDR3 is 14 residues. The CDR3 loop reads CASSLGRSSYEQYF. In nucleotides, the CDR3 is TGTGCCAGCAGCTTGGGACGGAGCTCCTACGAGCAGTACTTC.

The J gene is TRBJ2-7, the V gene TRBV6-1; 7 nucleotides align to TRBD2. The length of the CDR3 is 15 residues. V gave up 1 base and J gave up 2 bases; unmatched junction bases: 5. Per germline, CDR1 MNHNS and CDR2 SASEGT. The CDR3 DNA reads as TGTGCCAGCAGTGAAGTTTTAGCGGGTCCCTACGAGCAGTACTTC. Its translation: CASSEVLAGPYEQYF.

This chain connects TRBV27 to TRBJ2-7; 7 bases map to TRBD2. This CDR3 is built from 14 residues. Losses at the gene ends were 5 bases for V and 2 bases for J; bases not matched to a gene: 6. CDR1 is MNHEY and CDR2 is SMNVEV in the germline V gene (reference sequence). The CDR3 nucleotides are TGTGCCAGCAGTCACGGGACTACAACCTACGAGCAGTACTTC. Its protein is CASSHGTTTYEQYF.

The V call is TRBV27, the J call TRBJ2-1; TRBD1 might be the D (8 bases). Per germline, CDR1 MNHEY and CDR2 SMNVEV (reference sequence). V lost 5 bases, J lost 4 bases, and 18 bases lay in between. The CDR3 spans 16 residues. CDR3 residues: CASSALQGGAYNEQFF. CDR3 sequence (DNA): TGTGCCAGCAGTGCCTTACAGGGGGGGGCTTACAATGAGCAGTTCTTC.

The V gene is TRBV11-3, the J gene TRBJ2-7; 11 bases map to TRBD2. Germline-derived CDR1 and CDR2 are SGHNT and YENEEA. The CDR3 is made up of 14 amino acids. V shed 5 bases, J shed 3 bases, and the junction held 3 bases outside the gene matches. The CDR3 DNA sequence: TGTGCCAGCAGCATCACTAGCGGGAGCTACGAGCAGTACTTC. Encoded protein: CASSITSGSYEQYF.

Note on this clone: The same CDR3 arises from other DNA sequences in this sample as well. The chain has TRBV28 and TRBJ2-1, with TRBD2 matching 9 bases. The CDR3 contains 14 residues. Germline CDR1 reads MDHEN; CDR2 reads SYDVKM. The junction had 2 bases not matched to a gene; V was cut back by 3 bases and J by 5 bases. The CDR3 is CASSFEREDNEQFF. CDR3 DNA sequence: TGTGCCAGCAGTTTCGAGCGGGAGGACAATGAGCAGTTCTTC.

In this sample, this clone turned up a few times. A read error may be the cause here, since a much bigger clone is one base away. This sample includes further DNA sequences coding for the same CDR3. CDR3 in DNA: TGTGCCAGCAGCTTAAACACTGAAGCTTTCTTT. Residues: CASSLNTEAFF. J is TRBJ1-1 and V is TRBV7-9; no definite D call. Germline V gives CDR1 SEHNR, CDR2 FQNEAQ (reference sequence). Trimming shortened V by 2 bases and J by 2 bases, and 0 bases separated the two germline ends. This CDR3 is 11 amino acids long.

CDR3 DNA sequence: TGTGCCAGCTACAGGGATAGCAATCAGCCCCAGCATTTT. As protein: CASYRDSNQPQHF. The chain is built from TRBV28 and TRBJ1-5; D may be TRBD1 (6 bases). The CDR3 extends over 13 amino acids. Germline CDR1 reads MDHEN; CDR2 reads SYDVKM. With 8 bases removed from V and 0 bases from J, the gap between germline ends came to 8 bases.

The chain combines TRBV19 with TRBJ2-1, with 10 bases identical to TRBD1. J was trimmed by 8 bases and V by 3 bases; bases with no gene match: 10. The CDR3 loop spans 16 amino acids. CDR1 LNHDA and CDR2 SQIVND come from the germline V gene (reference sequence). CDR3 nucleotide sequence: TGTGCCAGTAGTATTCGGGACAGGGGTCCGTTAGATGAGCAGTTCTTC. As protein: CASSIRDRGPLDEQFF.

CDR3: CASSVAGGIPLYEQYF. CDR3 nucleotide sequence: TGTGCCAGCAGCGTGGCGGGAGGGATTCCACTCTACGAGCAGTACTTC. The V gene is TRBV9, the J gene TRBJ2-7; the match to TRBD2 covers 9 bases. The trim removed 2 bases at V and 3 bases at J, leaving 9 bases unmatched. Germline V gives CDR1 SGDLS, CDR2 YYNGEE. The length of the CDR3 is 16 residues.

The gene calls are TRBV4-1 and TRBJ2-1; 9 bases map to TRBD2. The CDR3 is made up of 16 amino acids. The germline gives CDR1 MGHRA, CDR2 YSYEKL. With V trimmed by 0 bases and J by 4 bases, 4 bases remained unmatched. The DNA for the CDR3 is TGCGCCAGCAGCCAAGATAGTCTAGCGGGATACAATGAGCAGTTCTTC. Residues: CASSQDSLAGYNEQFF.

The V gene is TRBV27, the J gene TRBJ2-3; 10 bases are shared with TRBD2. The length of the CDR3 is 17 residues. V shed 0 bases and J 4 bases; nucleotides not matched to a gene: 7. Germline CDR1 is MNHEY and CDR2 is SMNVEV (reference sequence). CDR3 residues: CASSLSVAGGGADTQYF. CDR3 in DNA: TGTGCCAGCAGTTTATCGGTAGCGGGAGGAGGAGCAGATACGCAGTATTTT.